Presented here are 13 T cell receptor beta chains from one specimen sequenced in a study of blood T cell repertoires in COVID-19. Libraries were prepared by immunoSEQ multiplex PCR; TCRdb keeps only in-frame clonotypes and omits some of them. Here the sample spans 270,000 or so clones, around 85% being singletons. The sequencing input was peripheral blood. The receptors come from a human donor with COVID-19, enrolled during active disease. The donor label of this sample is uncertain.

This clone showed up just once. Other nucleotide sequences from this sample produce the same CDR3. The rearrangement joins TRBV27 to TRBJ1-2, with 7 bases identical to TRBD1. CDR1 and CDR2 from the germline V gene are MNHEY and SMNVEV (reference sequence). The CDR3 loop spans 12 amino acids. V shed 6 bases, J shed 5 bases, and the junction held 3 bases outside the gene matches. CDR3 in amino acids: CASRQGVYGYTF. The CDR3 DNA reads TGTGCCAGCAGGCAGGGGGTTTATGGCTACACCTTC.

The chain combines TRBV30 with TRBJ2-7, with 15 bases matching TRBD2. V shed 8 bases, J shed 0 bases, and the junction held 11 bases outside the gene matches. Germline CDR1 GTSNPN, CDR2 SVGIG (reference sequence). The CDR3 has 17 residues. For the CDR3, the DNA is TGTGCCCTCGGGGGACTAGCGGGAGGCCTAAGCTCCTACGAGCAGTACTTC. Protein: CALGGLAGGLSSYEQYF.

The genes are TRBV5-6 and TRBJ1-1; D might be TRBD1 (5 bases). CDR1 SGHDT and CDR2 YYEEEE come from the germline V gene. With 0 bases removed from V and 4 bases from J, the gap between germline ends came to 13 bases. CDR3 length: 15 amino acids. The CDR3 here is CASSLAGRVGTEAFF. As DNA, the CDR3 is TGTGCCAGCAGCTTGGCGGGCAGGGTGGGCACTGAAGCTTTCTTT.

This clone was detected a few times. The V gene is TRBV5-4, the J gene TRBJ1-1, with 8 bases lining up with TRBD1. With V trimmed by 4 bases and J by 1 base, 6 bases remained unmatched. The CDR3 consists of 15 residues. CDR1 SGHNT and CDR2 YYREEE come from the germline V gene (reference sequence). The CDR3 bases are TGTGCCAGCAGCATGACAGGGGACGGGAACACTGAAGCTTTCTTT. Protein product: CASSMTGDGNTEAFF.

This clone was seen at least ten times. V and J are TRBV28 and TRBJ2-3; D uncertain. CDR1 MDHEN and CDR2 SYDVKM come from the germline V gene. The CDR3 covers 11 residues. V lost 5 bases, J lost 7 bases, and 7 bases lay in between. This CDR3 reads CASSPSHTQYF. The CDR3 DNA sequence: TGTGCCAGCAGTCCAAGCCATACGCAGTATTTT.

The chain links TRBV10-3 to TRBJ1-2, with 8 bases matching TRBD1. V was pared by 2 bases and J by 4 bases, with 3 bases of the junction left unmatched. This CDR3 has 14 residues. CDR1 is ENHRY, CDR2 SYGVKD, per germline. The CDR3 bases are TGTGCCATCAGTGAGGGACAGGGCGTCTATGGCTACACCTTC. Translated, it gives CAISEGQGVYGYTF.

V is TRBV6-4 and J is TRBJ1-3, with TRBD1 as a possible D gene (5 bases). The CDR3 loop spans 15 amino acids. Trimming took 5 bases from V and 0 from J, leaving 11 bases between them. Per the germline V gene, CDR1 is MRHNA and CDR2 is SNTAGT. The CDR3 protein is CASSTGLISGNTIYF. DNA of the CDR3: TGTGCCAGCAGTACGGGACTGATCTCTGGAAACACCATATATTTT.

The V call is TRBV25-1, the J call TRBJ1-4; D ambiguous. CDR3 length equals 16 residues. Germline loops: CDR1 MGHDK, CDR2 SYGVNS. V lost 2 bases to trimming and J lost 5 bases, with 15 bases between them. This CDR3 is CASSENLVGRNEKLFF. Written as DNA, the CDR3 is TGTGCCAGCAGTGAAAACCTCGTGGGGAGGAATGAAAAACTGTTTTTT.

The chain is built from TRBV2 and TRBJ2-2; weak D call: TRBD2 (5 bases). V was pared by 8 bases and J by 5 bases, with 12 bases between. Per germline, CDR1 SNHLY and CDR2 FYNNEI. The CDR3 is 13 residues long. The CDR3 region has the DNA TGTGCCAGCTGTCAAGGGAGAACCGGGGAGCTGTTTTTT. Its translation is CASCQGRTGELFF.

The chain links TRBV19 to TRBJ2-3; TRBD2 matches 9 bases. Germline trimming cut 6 bases from V and 2 bases from J; bases unmatched to any gene: 9. CDR1 is LNHDA, CDR2 SQIVND, per germline (reference sequence). CDR3 length: 16 residues. The CDR3 sequence: CASSATSGLTTDTQYF. The CDR3 DNA reads as TGTGCCAGTAGCGCGACTAGCGGTCTAACCACAGATACGCAGTATTTT.

This chain connects TRBV20-1 to TRBJ2-5; TRBD2 matches at 8 bases. The CDR3 totals 14 residues. V lost 3 bases and J lost 2; bases outside the gene matches: 5. The V gene's germline CDR1 is DFQATT and CDR2 SNEGSKA (reference sequence). The CDR3 DNA follows: TGCAGTGCTAGTTCCGGGAGGGCACAAGAGACCCAGTACTTC. Amino acid sequence: CSASSGRAQETQYF.

The chain joins TRBV5-1 to TRBJ1-1, with D hard to call. The germline V gene encodes CDR1 SGHRS and CDR2 YFSETQ. Trimming took off 0 bases at V and 0 bases at J, with 12 bases between the two ends. The length of the CDR3 is 16 residues. CDR3 amino acids: CASSLEAGNMNTEAFF. The CDR3 nucleotides are TGCGCCAGCAGCTTGGAGGCCGGGAACATGAACACTGAAGCTTTCTTT.

This chain joins TRBV27 and TRBJ1-4; 7 bases agree with TRBD1. The V and J ends lost 6 bases and 2 bases, in that order; junction bases with no gene match: 15. This CDR3 spans 18 amino acids. CDR1 is MNHEY, CDR2 SMNVEV, per germline (reference sequence). The CDR3 loop is CASRRSRQGGWTNEKLFF. In DNA form, the CDR3 reads TGTGCCAGCAGACGTAGCCGACAGGGCGGATGGACTAATGAAAAACTGTTTTTT.